The 19 T cell receptor beta chains listed next were all sequenced from one sample in a study of T-cell reconstitution after alpha-beta-depleted transplantation in children. Researchers prepared the TCRbeta library using unique molecular identifiers, the study reports. TCRdb re-called the PCR reads with MiXCR, one entry per CDR3 protein. The table records some 100,000 distinct CDR3 sequences, 15% to 18% of them present only once. Material: PBMCs, mostly from graft donor cells, obtained 180 days after TCRalphabeta/CD19-depleted stem cell transplant. All receptors come from a male patient under 10 years old who had a stem cell transplant for acute lymphoblastic leukemia, so the T cells may come from the graft donor.

The chain carries TRBV5-1 and TRBJ2-1; TRBD1 matches 7 bases. The CDR3 is 16 amino acids. With V trimmed by 1 base and J by 7 bases, 11 bases remained unmatched. The germline CDR1 and CDR2 sequences are SGHRS and YFSETQ. CDR3 coding DNA: TGCGCCAGCAGCTTGACCCCTGACAGGGTGAAAAATGAGCAGTTCTTC. Its translation is CASSLTPDRVKNEQFF.

For the CDR3, the DNA is TGCAGTGCTAGAGCACCGTGGGGAGAGAACACTGAAGCTTTCTTT. It specifies CSARAPWGENTEAFF. The gene calls are TRBV20-1 and TRBJ1-1; no clear D. The V end was cut by 1 base, the J end by 1 base, with 13 bases between. This CDR3 region has 15 residues. Germline values: CDR1 DFQATT, CDR2 SNEGSKA (reference sequence).

J is TRBJ2-3 and V is TRBV29-1, with 7 bases matching TRBD2. CDR1 and CDR2 from the germline V gene are SQVTM and ANQGSEA. The V gene end was trimmed by 1 base and the J gene end by 1 base; junction bases not matched to a gene: 8. This CDR3 comprises 16 residues. CDR3 protein: CSVEGWSSGRTDTQYF. CDR3 sequence (DNA): TGCAGCGTTGAAGGCTGGAGTAGCGGGCGCACAGATACGCAGTATTTT.

The chain recombines TRBV27 with TRBJ2-7; 9 positions match TRBD1. V lost 4 bases, J lost 1 base, and 5 bases stayed unmatched. Germline CDR1 reads MNHEY; CDR2 reads SMNVEV (reference sequence). There are 15 residues in the CDR3. CDR3 loop: CASSSRQGGSYEQYF. In nucleotides, the CDR3 is TGTGCCAGCAGTTCCCGACAGGGGGGGTCCTACGAGCAGTACTTC.

The chain links TRBV12-3 or TRBV12-4 to TRBJ1-1, with 9 bases lining up with TRBD1. The CDR3 extends over 12 amino acids. V trimming: 6 bases; J trimming: 7 bases; junction bases outside the gene matches: 3. This chain's CDR3 is CASRQGQGEAFF. CDR3 DNA sequence: TGTGCCAGCAGGCAGGGACAGGGTGAAGCTTTCTTT.

A word on this clonotype: The junction differs from germline at one of its ends, possibly a read error. The V call is TRBV5-6, the J call TRBJ2-4, with 9 bases aligning to TRBD1. Germline V CDR1 and CDR2: SGHDT, YYEEEE. This CDR3 is built from 13 residues. Here the CDR3 DNA reads TGTACCAGCAGCCCGGGACAGGGCCACATTCAGTACTTC. Amino acid sequence: CTSSPGQGHIQYF.

V gene TRBV7-7 combines with J gene TRBJ2-1, with D perhaps assigned TRBD1 or TRBD2 (5 bases each). The germline V and J ends were trimmed by 5 bases and 9 bases, with 14 bases remaining between them. Germline values: CDR1 SSHAT, CDR2 FNYEAQ (reference sequence). This CDR3 is 13 amino acids long. The CDR3 region has the DNA TGTGCCAGCAGCCTCACCGGGGACGGTGAGCAGTTCTTC. This translates into CASSLTGDGEQFF.

This clonotype was seen a few times. V usage is TRBV29-1 and J usage is TRBJ2-1; D is unclear. The CDR3 is made up of 15 amino acids. CDR1 SQVTM and CDR2 ANQGSEA come from the germline V gene. The ends were cut back, 2 bases at V and 0 bases at J, with 11 bases in the middle. The CDR3 DNA reads as TGCAGCGTTGAATCCGGTGGGGTCTCCTACAATGAGCAGTTCTTC. Encoded protein: CSVESGGVSYNEQFF.

This clonotype was seen a handful of times. The chain employs TRBV5-1 and TRBJ1-6; D is ambiguous. V dropped 0 bases and J dropped 9 bases, with 16 bases sitting between them. Germline values: CDR1 SGHRS, CDR2 YFSETQ. This CDR3 has 16 amino acids. CDR3 DNA sequence: TGCGCCAGCAGCTTGGCCCCAACAAGGTTTGGTTCACCCCTCCACTTT. It yields the protein CASSLAPTRFGSPLHF.

With regard to this clonotype: An end of the junction does not agree with germline; a read error may underlie this. This chain uses TRBV12-3 or TRBV12-4 with TRBJ1-1; tentative D call: TRBD1 (5 bases). The CDR3 spans 8 residues. This CDR3 is CASSPRVF. CDR3 coding DNA: TGTGCCAGCAGTCCCAGGGTCTTT.

Many counts were recorded for this clonotype. The J gene is TRBJ2-5, the V gene TRBV5-6; TRBD2 aligns across 9 bases. The junction had 5 bases not matched to a gene; V was cut back by 2 bases and J by 3 bases. The length of the CDR3 is 15 residues. In germline, CDR1 is SGHDT, CDR2 YYEEEE. The CDR3 sequence: CASSFLAGVEETQYF. The DNA for the CDR3 is TGTGCCAGCAGCTTCTTAGCGGGAGTAGAAGAGACCCAGTACTTC.

The chain couples TRBV18 to TRBJ2-1; 13 bases are shared with TRBD2. Trimming cost V 3 bases and J 0 bases; bases outside gene matches: 14. Germline CDR1 KGHSH, CDR2 LQKENI. The CDR3 extends over 21 amino acids. The CDR3 region has the DNA TGTGCCAGCTCACCCGTTCGGGTGACTAGCGGGGGGACGAGCTCCTACAATGAGCAGTTCTTC. Its translation is CASSPVRVTSGGTSSYNEQFF.

The chain uses TRBV7-3 and TRBJ2-1; TRBD2 matches 14 bases. J lost 1 base, V lost 6 bases, and 17 bases had no gene match. This CDR3 has 21 residues. Germline values: CDR1 SGHTA, CDR2 FQGTGA. The CDR3 reads CASRVGAKTSGGAVSYNEQFF. CDR3 nucleotides: TGTGCCAGCAGGGTGGGGGCTAAGACTAGCGGGGGGGCCGTTTCCTACAATGAGCAGTTCTTC. Variable domain in full (rest from reference TRBV7-3 and TRBJ2-1): GAGVSQTPSNKVTEKGKYVELRCDPISGHTALYWYRQSLGQGPEFLIYFQGTGAADDSGLPNDRFFAVRPEGSVSTLKIQRTERGDSAVYLCASRVGAKTSGGAVSYNEQFFGPGTRLTVL.

This clonotype was recorded a few times. The chain recombines TRBV20-1 with TRBJ2-7; D remains unclear. V gave up 5 bases and J gave up 7 bases, with 15 bases separating them. The CDR3 sequence is 12 residues long. CDR1 is DFQATT, CDR2 SNEGSKA, per germline (reference sequence). The CDR3 loop is CSAGRRVGEQYF. CDR3 coding DNA: TGCAGTGCTGGGCGTAGGGTGGGAGAGCAGTACTTC.

Only a few counts were recorded for this clonotype. This chain links TRBV20-1 with TRBJ1-2; D call uncertain. Per the germline V gene, CDR1 is DFQATT and CDR2 is SNEGSKA (reference sequence). CDR3 length: 14 amino acids. Trimming cost V 3 bases and J 8 bases, with 19 bases left between them. The CDR3 region is CSASSRRSGKGYTF. DNA for the CDR3: TGCAGTGCTAGTAGTCGCCGATCTGGGAAGGGCTACACCTTC.

This clonotype has a handful of counts. The CDR3 here is CASSLYPKGYQETQYF. The CDR3 nucleotides are TGCGCCAGCAGCTTGTACCCTAAGGGGTACCAAGAGACCCAGTACTTC. The chain carries TRBV5-1 and TRBJ2-5; weak D call: TRBD1 (5 bases). Germline V lookup: CDR1 SGHRS, CDR2 YFSETQ. With 1 base removed from V and 0 bases from J, the gap between germline ends came to 13 bases. The CDR3 loop spans 16 amino acids.

This clonotype has only a few counts. The chain employs TRBV15 and TRBJ2-3, with 8 positions matching TRBD1. The J segment lost 3 bases and the V segment lost 3 bases, leaving 5 bases of the junction unmatched. CDR3 size: 15 residues. The germline V gene encodes CDR1 LNHNV and CDR2 YYDKDF (reference sequence). CDR3 sequence: CATSRTGEWTDTQYF. CDR3 coding DNA: TGTGCCACCAGCAGGACAGGGGAGTGGACAGATACGCAGTATTTT. Together with reference TRBV15 and TRBJ2-3, the CDR3 gives the full variable domain: DAMVIQNPRYQVTQFGKPVTLSCSQTLNHNVMYWYQQKSSQAPKLLFHYYDKDFNNEADTPDNFQSRRPNTSFCFLDIRSPGLGDTAMYLCATSRTGEWTDTQYFGPGTRLTVL.

V usage is TRBV11-1 and J usage is TRBJ1-6, with D unclear. Trimming took off 5 bases at V and 3 bases at J, with 8 bases between the two ends. Per germline, CDR1 SGHAT and CDR2 FQDESV (reference sequence). The CDR3 length is 14 residues. Written as DNA, the CDR3 is TGTGCCAGCAGCGTGACCGACTATAATTCACCCCTCCACTTT. Translation: CASSVTDYNSPLHF.

A few counts support this clonotype. This chain uses TRBV10-2 with TRBJ1-1; a possible D gene is TRBD1 (6 bases). V was clipped by 6 bases and J by 8 bases, with 10 bases between them. The CDR3 runs 11 residues. From germline, CDR1 is WSHSY and CDR2 SAAADI. CDR3 nucleotide sequence: TGCGCCAGCAGACAGGGTGCAGAAGCTTTCTTT. Its translation is CASRQGAEAFF.